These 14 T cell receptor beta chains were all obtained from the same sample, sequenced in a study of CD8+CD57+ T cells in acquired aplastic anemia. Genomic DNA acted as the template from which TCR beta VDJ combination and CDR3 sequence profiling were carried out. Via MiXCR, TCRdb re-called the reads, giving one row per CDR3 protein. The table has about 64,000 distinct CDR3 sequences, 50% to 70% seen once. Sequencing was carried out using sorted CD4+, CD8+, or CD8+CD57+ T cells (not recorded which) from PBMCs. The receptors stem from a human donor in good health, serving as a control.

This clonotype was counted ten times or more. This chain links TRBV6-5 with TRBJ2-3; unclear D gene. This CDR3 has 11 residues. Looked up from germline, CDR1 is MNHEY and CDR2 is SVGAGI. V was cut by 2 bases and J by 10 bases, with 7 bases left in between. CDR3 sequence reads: CASSYNGAQYF. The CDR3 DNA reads TGTGCCAGCAGTTACAACGGAGCGCAGTATTTT.

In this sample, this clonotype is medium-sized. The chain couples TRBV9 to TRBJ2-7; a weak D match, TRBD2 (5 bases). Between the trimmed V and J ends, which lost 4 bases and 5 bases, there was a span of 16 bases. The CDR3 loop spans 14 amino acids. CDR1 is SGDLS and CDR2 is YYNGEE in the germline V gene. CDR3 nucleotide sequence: TGTGCCAGCAGCACCAGCGGTGGAAGCAACGAGCAGTACTTC. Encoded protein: CASSTSGGSNEQYF.

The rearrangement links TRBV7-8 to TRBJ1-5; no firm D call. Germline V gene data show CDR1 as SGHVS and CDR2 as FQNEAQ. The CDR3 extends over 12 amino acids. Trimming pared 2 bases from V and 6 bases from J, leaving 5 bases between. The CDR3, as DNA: TGTGCCAGCAGCTTACGCGTTCAGCCCCAGCATTTT. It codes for CASSLRVQPQHF.

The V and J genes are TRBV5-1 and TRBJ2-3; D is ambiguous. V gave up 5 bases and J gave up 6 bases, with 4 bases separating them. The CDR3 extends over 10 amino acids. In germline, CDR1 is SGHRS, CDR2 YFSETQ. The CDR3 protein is CASRADTQYF. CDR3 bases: TGCGCCAGCAGGGCGGATACGCAGTATTTT.

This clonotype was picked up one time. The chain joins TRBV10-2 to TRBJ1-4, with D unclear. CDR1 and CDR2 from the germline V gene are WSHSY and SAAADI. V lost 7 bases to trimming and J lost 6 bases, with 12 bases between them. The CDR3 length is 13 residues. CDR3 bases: TGCGCCAGCACTGTGTCCCGCTATGAAAAACTGTTTTTT. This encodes CASTVSRYEKLFF.

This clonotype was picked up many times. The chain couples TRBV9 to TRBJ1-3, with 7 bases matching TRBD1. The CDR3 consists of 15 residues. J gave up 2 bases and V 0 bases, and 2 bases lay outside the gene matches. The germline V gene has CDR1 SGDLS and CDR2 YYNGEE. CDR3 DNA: TGTGCCAGCAGCGTAGTTCAGGGGGCTGGAAACACCATATATTTT. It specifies CASSVVQGAGNTIYF. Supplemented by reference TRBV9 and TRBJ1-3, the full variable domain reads DSGVTQTPKHLITATGQRVTLRCSPRSGDLSVYWYQQSLDQGLQFLIQYYNGEERAKGNILERFSAQQFPDLHSELNLSSLELGDSALYFCASSVVQGAGNTIYFGEGSWLTVV.

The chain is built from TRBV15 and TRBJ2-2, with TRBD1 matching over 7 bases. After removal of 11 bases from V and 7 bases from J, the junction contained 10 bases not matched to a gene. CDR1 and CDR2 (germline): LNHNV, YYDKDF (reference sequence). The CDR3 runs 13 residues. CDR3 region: CAPDRANGGELFF. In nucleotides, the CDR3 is TGTGCCCCCGACAGGGCAAACGGCGGGGAGCTGTTTTTT. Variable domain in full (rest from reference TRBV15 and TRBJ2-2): DAMVIQNPRYQVTQFGKPVTLSCSQTLNHNVMYWYQQKSSQAPKLLFHYYDKDFNNEADTPDNFQSRRPNTSFCFLDIRSPGLGDTAMYLCAPDRANGGELFFGEGSRLTVL.

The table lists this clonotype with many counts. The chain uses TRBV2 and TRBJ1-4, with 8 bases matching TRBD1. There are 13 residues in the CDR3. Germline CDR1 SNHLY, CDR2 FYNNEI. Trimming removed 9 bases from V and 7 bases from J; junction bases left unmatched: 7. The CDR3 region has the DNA TGTGCCAGTACGGGGACAGGTTCTGAAAAACTGTTTTTT. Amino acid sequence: CASTGTGSEKLFF.

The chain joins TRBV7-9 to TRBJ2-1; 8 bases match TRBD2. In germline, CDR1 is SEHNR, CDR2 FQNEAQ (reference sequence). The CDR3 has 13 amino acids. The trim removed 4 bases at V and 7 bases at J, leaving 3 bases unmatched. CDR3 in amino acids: CASSSSGGNEQFF. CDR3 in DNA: TGTGCCAGCAGCTCATCGGGGGGGAATGAGCAGTTCTTC.

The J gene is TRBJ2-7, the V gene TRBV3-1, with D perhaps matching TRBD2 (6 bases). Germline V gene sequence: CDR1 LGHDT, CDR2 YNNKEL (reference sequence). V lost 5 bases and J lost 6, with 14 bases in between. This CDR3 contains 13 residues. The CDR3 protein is CASSLAEYGEQYF. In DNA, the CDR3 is TGTGCCAGCAGCTTAGCGGAATATGGCGAGCAGTACTTC.

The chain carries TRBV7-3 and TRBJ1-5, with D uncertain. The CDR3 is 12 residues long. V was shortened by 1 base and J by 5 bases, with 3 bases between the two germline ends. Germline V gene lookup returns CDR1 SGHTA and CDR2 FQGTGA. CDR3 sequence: CASSLNDQPQHF. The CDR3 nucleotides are TGTGCCAGCAGCTTAAATGATCAGCCCCAGCATTTT.

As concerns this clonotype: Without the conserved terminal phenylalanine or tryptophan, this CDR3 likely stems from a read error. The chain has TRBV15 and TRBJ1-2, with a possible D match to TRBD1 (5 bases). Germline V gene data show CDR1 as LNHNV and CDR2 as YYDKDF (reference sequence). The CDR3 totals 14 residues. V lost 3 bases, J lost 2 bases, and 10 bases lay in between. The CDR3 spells CATSSLGTNYGYTL. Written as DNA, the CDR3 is TGTGCCACCAGCAGCTTGGGGACGAACTATGGCTACACCCTC.

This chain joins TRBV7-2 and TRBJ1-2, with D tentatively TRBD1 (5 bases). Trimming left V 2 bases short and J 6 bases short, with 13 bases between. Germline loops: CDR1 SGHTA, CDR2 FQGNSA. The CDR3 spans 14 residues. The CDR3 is CASSLPQGLDGYTF. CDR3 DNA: TGTGCCAGCAGCTTACCGCAGGGCCTGGATGGCTACACCTTC.

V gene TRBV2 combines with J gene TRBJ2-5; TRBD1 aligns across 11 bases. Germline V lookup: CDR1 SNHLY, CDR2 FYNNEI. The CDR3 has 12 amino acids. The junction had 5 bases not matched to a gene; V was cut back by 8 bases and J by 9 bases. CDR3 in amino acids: CASLGQGGAQYF. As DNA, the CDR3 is TGTGCCAGCTTGGGACAGGGGGGGGCCCAGTACTTC.